The following is a T cell receptor (beta chain) sequence with its context. As yet, its antigen is unknown. The data were produced by immunoSEQ multiplex PCR, yet TCRdb's version contains in-frame clones alone and is incomplete. The sample records about 45,000 clones, approximately 90% being singletons. This specimen comes from a study of OX40 agonist ivuxolimab in advanced cancers. Study context: Dosing consisted of intravenous ivuxolimab at 0.01 to 10 mg/kg every 2 weeks. The dose-escalation cohort had hepatocellular carcinoma, melanoma, renal cell or head and neck cancer. Study-wide findings and caveats: The investigators did not determine what antigen specificity the expanded peripheral T cells had.

Blood was sampled at baseline, cycle 4 day 1, and cycle 7 day 1. The CDR3 contains 14 residues. J lost 1 base, V lost 8 bases, and 6 bases had no gene match. Germline values: CDR1 SEHNR, CDR2 FQNEAQ (reference sequence). The genes are TRBV7-9 and TRBJ2-7, with 9 positions matching TRBD1. The receptor was isolated from an adult with an advanced solid tumor such as melanoma, head and neck, liver or kidney cancer. The sample was CD4+ or CD8+ T cells sorted from blood, taken in a trial of the OX40 agonist ivuxolimab. The CDR3, as DNA: TGTGCCAGCGGGAAGGGACAGGGATCCTACGAGCAGTACTTC. Encoded protein: CASGKGQGSYEQYF.